This TCR beta chain stems from a study of shared clonotypes between healthy human individuals. Study in general: Three CD4 naive, three CD4 memory, two CD8 naive and one CD8 memory plate were used per donor.

Study-level results: Expectations were that clonotype sharing among donors would be affected by sequencing depth. Rarefaction revealed incomplete sorted-subset sequencing despite large depth.

In this sample, this clone turned up once. Its cognate antigen is unknown. The length of the CDR3 is 14 residues. Trimming pared 1 base from V and 6 bases from J, leaving 13 bases between. Germline CDR1 is SEHNR and CDR2 is FQNEAQ (reference sequence). TCRdb's table, derived via immunoSEQ multiplex PCR, lists solely in-frame clones and lacks some. Among some 2,500,000 clones, 80% to 95% were seen once, and the ten largest hold roughly 0.34%. This receptor was obtained from a man between 18 and 35 years old in good health. Some clones in this sample may be carry-over from other donors' samples. This chain uses TRBV7-9 with TRBJ2-7; D is undetermined. Sequencing input: naive CD4+ T cells from PBMCs. Subset here: CD45RA+ positively selected. The CDR3 DNA reads TGTGCCAGCAGCTTAGGCCTCAATGTGGGCGAGCAGTACTTC. Residues: CASSLGLNVGEQYF.